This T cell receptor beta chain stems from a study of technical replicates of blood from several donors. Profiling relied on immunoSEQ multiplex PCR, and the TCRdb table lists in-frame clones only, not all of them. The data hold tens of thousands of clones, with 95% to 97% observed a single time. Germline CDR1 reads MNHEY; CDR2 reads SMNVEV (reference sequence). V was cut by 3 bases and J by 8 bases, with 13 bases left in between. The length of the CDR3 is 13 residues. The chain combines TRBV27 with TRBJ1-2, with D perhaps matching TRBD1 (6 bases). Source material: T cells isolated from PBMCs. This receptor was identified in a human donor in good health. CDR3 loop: CASSLGGLRGYTF. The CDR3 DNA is TGTGCCAGCAGTTTGGGGGGGCTAAGGGGCTACACCTTC.